This entry lists 20 T cell receptor beta chains sequenced from one sample in a study of blood T cells in healthy people across ages. Combining a sample-barcoded 5' primer with a J-beta primer mix, a second PCR ran for about 7 to 12 cycles. TCRdb reanalysed the 5' RACE reads using MiXCR and keeps one entry per CDR3 protein. Of around 850,000 distinct CDR3 sequences in the sample, roughly 35% were seen once. The sequenced sample was blood. The receptors come from a man younger than 35 in good health.

This clonotype was seen only a few times. The chain recombines TRBV7-2 with TRBJ2-1; D is ambiguous. The germline CDR1 and CDR2 sequences are SGHTA and FQGNSA. V was trimmed by 5 bases and J by 9 bases, leaving 17 bases between them. The CDR3 loop spans 14 amino acids. CDR3: CASSPSLIGSEQFF. CDR3 coding DNA: TGTGCCAGCAGCCCGTCGTTAATCGGGTCTGAGCAGTTCTTC.

The V call is TRBV29-1, the J call TRBJ2-7, with D possibly called TRBD1 or TRBD2 (5 bases each). The germline CDR1 and CDR2 sequences are SQVTM and ANQGSEA. Trimming took 4 bases from V and 3 from J, leaving 10 bases between them. CDR3 size: 12 residues. The CDR3 region is CSVGGPNYEQYF. The CDR3 coding sequence is TGCAGCGTTGGGGGACCGAACTACGAGCAGTACTTC.

This clonotype has a handful of counts. This chain joins TRBV6-6 and TRBJ2-1, with 7 bases lining up with TRBD2. The J call is doubtful: the DNA matches TRBJ2-7 better. The CDR3 length is 14 residues. The germline V gene encodes CDR1 MNHNY and CDR2 SVGAGI (reference sequence). CDR3 amino acids: CASSQRGPYNEQYF. CDR3 coding DNA: TGTGCCAGCAGCCAGCGGGGACCCTACAATGAGCAGTACTTC.

This clonotype was detected only a few times. The CDR3 spells CASSYFVERGVHRLDEQYF. As DNA, the CDR3 is TGTGCCAGCAGCTACTTCGTGGAGCGGGGGGTCCATCGACTGGACGAGCAGTACTTC. This chain uses TRBV13 with TRBJ2-7; 9 bases line up with TRBD2. V gave up 4 bases and J gave up 5 bases; unmatched junction bases: 21. CDR1 and CDR2 from the germline V gene are PRHDT and FYEKMQ (reference sequence). The CDR3 consists of 19 residues. Based on the CDR3 plus reference TRBV13 and TRBJ2-7, the full variable domain is AAGVIQSPRHLIKEKRETATLKCYPIPRHDTVYWYQQGPGQDPQFLISFYEKMQSDKGSIPDRFSAQQFSDYHSELNMSSLELGDSALYFCASSYFVERGVHRLDEQYFGPGTRLTVT.

The table lists this clonotype with many counts. J is TRBJ1-2 and V is TRBV12-3 or TRBV12-4; a possible D gene is TRBD1 (5 bases). The ends were cut back, 6 bases at V and 8 bases at J, with 25 bases in the middle. The CDR3 spans 16 residues. The CDR3 sequence: CASSLASGTDDGGYTF. CDR3 nucleotide sequence: TGTGCCAGCAGCCTTGCTTCCGGGACTGACGATGGGGGCTACACCTTC.

This clonotype was picked up many times. The CDR3 protein is CASSLGRGRGDEQFF. CDR3 nucleotides: TGCGCCAGCAGCTTGGGGCGGGGGAGAGGCGATGAGCAGTTCTTC. V and J are TRBV5-1 and TRBJ2-1, with 7 bases fitting TRBD2. The CDR3 consists of 15 residues. Germline V gene sequence: CDR1 SGHRS, CDR2 YFSETQ. With 0 bases clipped from V and 8 bases from J, the junction kept 8 bases outside the gene matches.

The chain carries TRBV9 and TRBJ2-5; 10 bases agree with TRBD2. The CDR3 covers 16 residues. Germline loops: CDR1 SGDLS, CDR2 YYNGEE. The V and J ends lost 0 bases and 1 base, in that order; junction bases with no gene match: 3. The chain's CDR3 is CASSVGQRGGQETQYF. In DNA, the CDR3 is TGTGCCAGCAGCGTAGGCCAGCGGGGGGGCCAAGAGACCCAGTACTTC.

The chain combines TRBV20-1 with TRBJ2-3; 8 nucleotides align to TRBD2. The CDR3 is made up of 15 amino acids. With 5 bases clipped from V and 0 bases from J, the junction kept 7 bases outside the gene matches. Germline CDR1 and CDR2: DFQATT and SNEGSKA (reference sequence). CDR3 sequence: CSAQPGGSSTDTQYF. CDR3 DNA: TGCAGTGCTCAACCGGGGGGGTCTAGCACAGATACGCAGTATTTT.

This clonotype has only a few counts. An end of the junction does not agree with germline; a read error may underlie this. The chain combines TRBV6-6 with TRBJ2-3; 7 bases agree with TRBD2. CDR3 length equals 12 residues. Germline lookup yields CDR1 MNHNY and CDR2 SVGAGI (reference sequence). CDR3 region: CVSAGEADTQYF. The CDR3 DNA follows: TGTGTCAGCGCGGGAGAGGCAGATACGCAGTATTTT.

In this sample, this clonotype turned up a few times. The chain combines TRBV16 with TRBJ2-4, with 7 bases identical to TRBD1. Trimming removed 4 bases from V and 4 bases from J; junction bases left unmatched: 4. Germline V lookup: CDR1 KGHSY, CDR2 FQNENV. The length of the CDR3 is 14 residues. CDR3: CASSRGTVKNIQYF. The CDR3 DNA is TGTGCCAGCAGCCGTGGGACAGTGAAAAACATTCAGTACTTC. Filled out from reference TRBV16 and TRBJ2-4, the complete variable domain reads GEEVAQTPKHLVRGEGQKAKLYCAPIKGHSYVFWYQQVLKNEFKFLISFQNENVFDETGMPKERFSAKCLPNSPCSLEIQATKLEDSAVYFCASSRGTVKNIQYFGAGTRLSVL.

This clonotype turned up a few times. The chain links TRBV7-2 to TRBJ2-5, with D perhaps matching TRBD1 (5 bases). The J call is uncertain, as TRBJ2-7 better fits the DNA end. The germline CDR1 and CDR2 sequences are SGHTA and FQGNSA. The CDR3 sequence is 17 residues long. The CDR3, as DNA: TGTGCCAGCAGCTTAGAAAATAGACAGCTCGGTTGGTACGAGCAGTACTTC. Its translation is CASSLENRQLGWYEQYF.

The rearrangement uses TRBV5-1 and TRBJ1-2, with 8 nucleotides matching TRBD1. The V gene's germline CDR1 is SGHRS and CDR2 YFSETQ. The CDR3 spans 14 residues. Germline trimming cut 4 bases from V and 2 bases from J; bases unmatched to any gene: 4. The CDR3 protein is CASSDNRGNYGYTF. The CDR3 DNA reads as TGCGCCAGCAGCGACAACAGGGGGAACTATGGCTACACCTTC.

The V gene is TRBV24-1, the J gene TRBJ2-1; TRBD2 matches at 7 bases. The CDR3 totals 16 residues. Trimming took 5 bases from V and 1 from J; bases not matched to a gene: 7. Germline lookup yields CDR1 KGHDR and CDR2 SFDVKD. DNA of the CDR3: TGTGCCACCAGTGGGGATCTAGCGGATTCCTACAATGAGCAGTTCTTC. Protein product: CATSGDLADSYNEQFF.

The table lists this clonotype with a few counts. The chain carries TRBV20-1 and TRBJ2-5, with 9 nucleotides matching TRBD1. The end of the DNA is better explained by TRBJ2-7, so the J call may be wrong. This CDR3 has 12 residues. Germline assignment: CDR1 DFQATT and CDR2 SNEGSKA (reference sequence). The chain's CDR3 is CSAGRQGDEQYF. As DNA, the CDR3 is TGCAGTGCTGGTAGACAGGGGGACGAGCAGTACTTC.

The V gene is TRBV7-9, the J gene TRBJ2-3, with a possible D match to TRBD1 (6 bases). The CDR3 runs 19 residues. V was trimmed by 1 base and J by 5 bases, leaving 25 bases between them. CDR1 and CDR2 (germline): SEHNR, FQNEAQ (reference sequence). In DNA form, the CDR3 reads TGTGCCAGCAGCTTAGATAGAAGCCTCTGGGACAAGGGCGAAGATACGCAGTATTTT. Translated: CASSLDRSLWDKGEDTQYF.

This clonotype showed up just a few times. The rearrangement links TRBV7-2 to TRBJ1-2, with 9 positions matching TRBD1. The CDR3 has 14 residues. V shed 5 bases and J 6 bases; nucleotides not matched to a gene: 7. Germline assignment: CDR1 SGHTA and CDR2 FQGNSA. CDR3 loop: CASSPTDRGDGYTF. The CDR3 bases are TGTGCCAGCAGCCCCACGGACAGGGGCGATGGCTACACCTTC.

This chain connects TRBV5-5 to TRBJ2-7, with 8 bases lining up with TRBD1. This CDR3 has 14 residues. The V gene's germline CDR1 is SGHKS and CDR2 YYEKEE (reference sequence). V gave up 4 bases and J gave up 5 bases; unmatched junction bases: 8. CDR3 in DNA: TGTGCCAGCAGCATTACAGGGGGTTCCGACGAGCAGTACTTC. This codes for CASSITGGSDEQYF. Looking up the rest from reference TRBV5-5 and TRBJ2-7 gives the full variable domain: DAGVTQSPTHLIKTRGQQVTLRCSPISGHKSVSWYQQVLGQGPQFIFQYYEKEERGRGNFPDRFSARQFPNYSSELNVNALLLGDSALYLCASSITGGSDEQYFGPGTRLTVT.

The chain is built from TRBV12-3 or TRBV12-4 and TRBJ2-3, with 10 nucleotides matching TRBD2. This CDR3 spans 15 amino acids. Trimming took 6 bases from V and 6 from J; bases not matched to a gene: 9. CDR3 sequence (DNA): TGTGCCAGCAGCCCCGGGGGAGCGGGGGGGGATACGCAGTATTTT. Translation: CASSPGGAGGDTQYF.

The V call is TRBV6-6, the J call TRBJ1-4, with 8 bases lining up with TRBD1. Per germline, CDR1 MNHNY and CDR2 SVGAGI (reference sequence). Losses at the gene ends were 6 bases for V and 1 base for J; bases not matched to a gene: 7. The CDR3 is 16 amino acids. CDR3 in amino acids: CASRTAGGGTNEKLFF. The CDR3 DNA reads as TGTGCCAGCAGGACCGCAGGGGGCGGAACTAATGAAAAACTGTTTTTT.

This clonotype was found a few times. The V gene is TRBV20-1, the J gene TRBJ2-3, with 13 bases aligning to TRBD2. This CDR3 has 15 residues. Per germline, CDR1 DFQATT and CDR2 SNEGSKA (reference sequence). V dropped 4 bases and J dropped 4; count of bases not matched to a gene: 5. DNA of the CDR3: TGCAGTGCTAACCCAGGACTAGCGGGGGCAGATACGCAGTATTTT. This encodes CSANPGLAGADTQYF.